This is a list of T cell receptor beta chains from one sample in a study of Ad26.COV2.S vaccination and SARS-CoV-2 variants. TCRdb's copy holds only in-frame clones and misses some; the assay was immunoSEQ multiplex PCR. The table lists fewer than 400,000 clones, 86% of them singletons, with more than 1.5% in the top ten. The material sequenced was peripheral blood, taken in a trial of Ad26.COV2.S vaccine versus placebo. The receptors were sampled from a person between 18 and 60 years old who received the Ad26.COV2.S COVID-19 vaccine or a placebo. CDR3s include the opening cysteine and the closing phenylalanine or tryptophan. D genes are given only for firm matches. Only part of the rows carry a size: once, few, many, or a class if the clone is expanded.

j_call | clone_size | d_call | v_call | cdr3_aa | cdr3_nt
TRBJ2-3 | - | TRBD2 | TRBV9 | CASSVRLAGDTQYF | TGTGCCAGCAGCGTTCGACTAGCTGGAGATACGCAGTATTTT
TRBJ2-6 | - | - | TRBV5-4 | CASSLETGANVLTF | TGTGCCAGCAGCTTGGAGACTGGGGCCAACGTCCTGACTTTC
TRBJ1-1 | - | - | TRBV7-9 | CASSLLWGLDTEAFF | TGTGCCAGCAGCTTATTATGGGGTTTGGACACTGAAGCTTTCTTT
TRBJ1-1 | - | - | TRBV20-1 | CSARGQLGAFF | TGCAGTGCCAGAGGCCAGTTAGGAGCTTTCTTT
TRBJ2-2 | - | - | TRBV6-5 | CASRRTDKTGELFF | TGTGCCAGCAGGCGGACAGATAAAACCGGGGAGCTGTTTTTT
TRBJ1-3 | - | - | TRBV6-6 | CASSYSGGVTGNTIYF | TGTGCCAGCAGTTACTCGGGGGGCGTAACTGGAAACACCATATATTTT
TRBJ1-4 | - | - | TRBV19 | CASSIRGGGDKKLFF | TGTGCCAGTAGTATTCGGGGCGGCGGTGACAAAAAACTGTTTTTT
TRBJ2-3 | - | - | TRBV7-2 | CASSPTGTKSTDTQYF | TGTGCCAGCAGCCCGACCGGGACCAAAAGCACAGATACGCAGTATTTT
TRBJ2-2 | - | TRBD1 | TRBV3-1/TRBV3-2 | CASSQAGQGSNTGELFF | TGTGCCAGCAGCCAAGCGGGACAGGGGTCGAACACCGGGGAGCTGTTTTTT
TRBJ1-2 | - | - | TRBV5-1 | CASSRILTGYGYTF | TGCGCCAGCAGCCGGATCCTCACGGGCTATGGCTACACCTTC
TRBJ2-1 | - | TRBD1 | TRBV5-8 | CASSSPGQAGNEQFF | TGTGCCAGCAGTTCCCCGGGACAGGCGGGCAATGAGCAGTTCTTC
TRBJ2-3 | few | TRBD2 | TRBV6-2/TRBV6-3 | CASSYSPLELAGKDTQYF | TGTGCCAGCAGTTACTCGCCTCTCGAACTAGCGGGGAAAGATACGCAGTATTTT
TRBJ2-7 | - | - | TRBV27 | CASSLRGNSYEQYF | TGTGCCAGCAGTTTAAGAGGGAACTCCTACGAGCAGTACTTC
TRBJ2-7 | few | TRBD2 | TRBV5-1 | CASSPGGAGAYEQYF | TGCGCCAGCAGCCCCGGGGGGGCCGGGGCCTACGAGCAGTACTTC
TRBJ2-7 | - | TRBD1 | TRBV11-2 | CASSLGTGPYEQYF | TGTGCCAGCAGCTTGGGGACAGGCCCCTACGAGCAGTACTTC
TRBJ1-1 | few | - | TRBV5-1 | CASSISTTVNTEAFF | TGCGCCAGCAGCATATCGACGACAGTGAACACTGAAGCTTTCTTT
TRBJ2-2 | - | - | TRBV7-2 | CASSLLLGTGELFF | TGTGCCAGCAGCTTACTCCTAGGGACCGGGGAGCTGTTTTTT
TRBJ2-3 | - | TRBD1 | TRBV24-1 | CATSDAGGFMDTQYF | TGTGCCACCAGTGATGCAGGGGGTTTCATGGATACGCAGTATTTT
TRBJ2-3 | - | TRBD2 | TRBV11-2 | CASSLGSGGADTQYF | TGTGCCAGCAGCTTAGGGTCGGGAGGGGCAGATACGCAGTATTTT
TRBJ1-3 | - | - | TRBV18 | CASSPSPDQIGNTIYF | TGTGCCAGCTCACCTAGTCCGGACCAGATTGGAAACACCATATATTTT
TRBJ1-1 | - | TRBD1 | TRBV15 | CATSRDRQGAAFF | TGTGCCACCAGCAGAGATAGACAGGGCGCAGCTTTCTTT
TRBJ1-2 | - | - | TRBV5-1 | CASSFGQGKYGYTF | TGCGCCAGCAGCTTTGGGCAGGGAAAATATGGCTACACCTTC
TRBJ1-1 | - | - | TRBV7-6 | CASSPVPGASTEAFF | TGTGCCAGCAGCCCCGTCCCAGGGGCTTCCACTGAAGCTTTCTTT
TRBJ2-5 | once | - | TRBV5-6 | CASSQSVFRETQYF | TGTGCCAGCAGCCAATCGGTTTTCCGAGAGACCCAGTACTTC
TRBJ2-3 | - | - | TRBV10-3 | CASRQGLSTDTQYF | TGTGCCTCGCGGCAGGGACTTAGCACAGATACGCAGTATTTT
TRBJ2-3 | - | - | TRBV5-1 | CASSLNTGLGIGYF | TGCGCCAGCAGCTTGAATACCGGGTTAGGGATCGGGTATTTT
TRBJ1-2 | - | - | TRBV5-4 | CASSTPRDGGNYGYTF | TGTGCCAGCAGCACACCGCGCGACGGGGGTAACTATGGCTACACCTTC
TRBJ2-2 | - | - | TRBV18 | CASSPDYQNTGELFF | TGTGCCAGCTCACCGGACTACCAGAACACCGGGGAGCTGTTTTTT
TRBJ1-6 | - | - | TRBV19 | CASSIWWGRDSPLHF | TGTGCCAGTAGTATATGGTGGGGTCGGGATTCACCCCTCCACTTT
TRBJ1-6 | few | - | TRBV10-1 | CASSDGWDSPLHF | TGCGCCAGCAGTGACGGTTGGGATTCACCCCTCCACTTT
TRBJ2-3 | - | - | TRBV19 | CASSIGGGLTDTQYF | TGTGCCAGTAGTATTGGCGGGGGCCTCACAGATACGCAGTATTTT
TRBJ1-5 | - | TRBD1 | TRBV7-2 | CASSLDRGSNQPQHF | TGTGCCAGCAGCTTAGACAGGGGTAGCAATCAGCCCCAGCATTTT
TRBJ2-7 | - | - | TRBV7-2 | CASSLDYGSYEQYF | TGTGCCAGCAGCTTAGATTACGGCTCCTACGAGCAGTACTTC
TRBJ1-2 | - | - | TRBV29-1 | CSATTGGSGYTF | TGCAGCGCGACGACCGGGGGCTCGGGCTACACCTTC
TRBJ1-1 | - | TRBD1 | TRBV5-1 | CASSSQGARTEAFF | TGCGCCAGCAGCTCACAGGGGGCGCGAACTGAAGCTTTCTTT
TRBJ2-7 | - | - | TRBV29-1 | CSVSQGRYYEQYF | TGCAGCGTATCCCAGGGACGGTACTACGAGCAGTACTTC
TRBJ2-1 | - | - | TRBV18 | CASSPLDREQFF | TGTGCCAGCTCACCGCTTGACAGAGAGCAGTTCTTC
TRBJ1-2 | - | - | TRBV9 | CASSVAGGNRAEYGYTF | TGTGCCAGCAGCGTAGCTGGGGGGAACAGGGCAGAATATGGCTACACCTTC
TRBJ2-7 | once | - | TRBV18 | CASSPGGRGEQYF | TGTGCCAGCTCACCGGGGGGACGGGGGGAGCAGTACTTC
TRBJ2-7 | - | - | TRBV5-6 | CASSLNLYEQYF | TGTGCCAGCAGCTTGAATCTCTACGAGCAGTACTTC
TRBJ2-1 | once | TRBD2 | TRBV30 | CAFLTGTNNEQFF | TGTGCCTTCCTAACCGGGACTAACAATGAGCAGTTCTTC
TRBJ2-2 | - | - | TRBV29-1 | CSVEAPANTGELFF | TGCAGCGTTGAGGCACCCGCGAACACCGGGGAGCTGTTTTTT
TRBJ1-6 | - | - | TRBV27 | CASSLGRVGTPGGNSPLHF | TGTGCCAGCAGTTTAGGGCGGGTAGGGACACCCGGGGGTAATTCACCCCTCCACTTT
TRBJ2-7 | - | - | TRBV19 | CASSIGAGSFYEQYF | TGTGCCAGTAGTATAGGCGCAGGGTCCTTCTACGAGCAGTACTTC
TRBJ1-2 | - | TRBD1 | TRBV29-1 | CSVGQGGSYGYTF | TGCAGCGTTGGGCAGGGGGGTTCCTATGGCTACACCTTC
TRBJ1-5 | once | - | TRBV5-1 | CASSPGASNQPQHF | TGCGCCAGCAGCCCCGGGGCCAGCAATCAGCCCCAGCATTTT
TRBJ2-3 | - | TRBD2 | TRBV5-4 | CASSSGLAGGTDTQYF | TGTGCCAGCAGCTCGGGACTAGCGGGGGGTACAGATACGCAGTATTTT
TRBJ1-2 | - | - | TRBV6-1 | CASTEGYGYTF | TGTGCCAGCACCGAAGGGTATGGCTACACCTTC
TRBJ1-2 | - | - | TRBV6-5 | CASQARQPGRYGYTF | TGTGCCAGCCAAGCTAGGCAGCCCGGTAGATATGGCTACACCTTC
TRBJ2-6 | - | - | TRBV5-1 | CASSSLTGANVLTF | TGCGCCAGCAGCTCGCTCACTGGGGCCAACGTCCTGACTTTC
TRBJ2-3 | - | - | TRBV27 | CASSLNRERTDTQYF | TGTGCCAGCAGTCTTAACAGGGAGCGCACAGATACGCAGTATTTT
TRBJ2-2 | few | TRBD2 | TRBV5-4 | CASSLASGNTGELFF | TGTGCCAGCAGCTTGGCTAGCGGGAACACCGGGGAGCTGTTTTTT
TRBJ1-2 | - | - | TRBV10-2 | CASSESAGYYGYTF | TGCGCCAGCAGTGAGTCCGCGGGGTACTATGGCTACACCTTC
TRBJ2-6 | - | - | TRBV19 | CASRPGRAILGGANVLTF | TGTGCCAGCCGCCCCGGCAGGGCGATACTGGGCGGGGCCAACGTCCTGACTTTC
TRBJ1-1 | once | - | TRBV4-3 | CASSQELNVPTEAFF | TGCGCCAGCAGCCAAGAACTGAATGTACCCACTGAAGCTTTCTTT
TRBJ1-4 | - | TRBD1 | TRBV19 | CASSIRGTGGAFGEKLFF | TGTGCCAGTAGTATTAGAGGGACAGGGGGCGCGTTTGGTGAAAAACTGTTTTTT
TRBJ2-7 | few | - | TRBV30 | CAWSVRRYEQYF | TGTGCCTGGAGTGTACGTCGGTACGAGCAGTACTTC
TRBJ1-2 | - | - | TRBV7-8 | CASSSPPGAGYTF | TGTGCCAGCAGCTCCCCCCCCGGGGCTGGCTACACCTTC
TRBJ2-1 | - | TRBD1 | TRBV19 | CASSIGATGGIVYNEQFF | TGTGCCAGTAGTATAGGGGCGACAGGGGGGATTGTCTACAATGAGCAGTTCTTC